This TCR beta chain was found in a study of blood T cell repertoires in COVID-19 (TCRdb year 2020). A note on the overall study: Samples from collaborators originated in the United States, Italy and Spain and spanned both the acute and convalescent phases of COVID-19. The material from the prospective study consisted of cDNA or gDNA derived from T cells, B-cell-depleted T cells, or PBMCs. Subjects who had been exposed to COVID-19, were actively infected with it, or had recovered from it provided the deeply sampled blood TCRbeta repertoires that made up the dataset. The repertoires were released in a freely available public database intended as a resource for research on the immune response to SARS-CoV-2. The samples were drawn from two sources: the first 160 participants of the ongoing ImmuneRACE study, and 1,000 to 1,500 subjects contributed by 6 global collaborators. Nearly every sample came with metadata listing a de-identified subject ID, COVID-19 status, age in years and sex. Where HLA class I and class II types were available, the types were taken from metadata supplied by the sample provider, not from assay-based typing. The study at large found these results: How much clinical and demographic metadata was included differed by source and by participant, and the metadata was provided uncurated.

The immunoSEQ Assay, a bias-controlled multiplex PCR, was used to amplify TCRbeta CDR3 regions from genomic DNA. Per the original workflow: Nucleated cell counts per sample were estimated from amplification of reference gene primers within the assay. To quantify the absolute abundance of each unique TCRbeta CDR3 rearrangement, sequence reads were collapsed and filtered. Productive Simpson clonality was computed per sample as the square root of Simpson's diversity index over productive rearrangements. Drawn from immuneACCESS, this table holds only the in-frame rearrangements with V and J called that TCRdb kept. Clones are partly lost; checked studies trace under half to an unresolved V gene and leave the rest unexplained. V, J and clone size are those of that table, while D and trimming were read from the DNA. This sample holds tens of thousands of clones; 70% to 90% were observed only once. The ten largest clones capture 8% of the sample.

The germline V gene yields SGHVS for CDR1 and FQNEAQ for CDR2. The CDR3 runs 15 residues from the cysteine to the phenylalanine. The retained sequence is limited to the CDR3, 45 bases, with the frame set at the first base. V and J lose 4 bases and 4 bases, and a span of 13 bases separates them. Whole blood was collected in K2EDTA tubes by collaborating institutions according to the institutions' own protocols. For TCRbeta analysis, collaborators shipped samples in one of three forms: frozen whole blood, isolated PBMCs, or DNA extracted from either of those sample types. As concerns this clone: Its antigen is currently not known. Base quality data are lacking; no much larger clone is found one base away.

Sequencing input: peripheral blood. The receptor was isolated from an older man with active or convalescent COVID-19. This sequence uses TRBV7-8 and TRBJ1-4; a tentative D match to TRBD1 spans 5 bases. The CDR3 reads CASSSRQSLNEKLFF. The DNA sequence is TGTGCCAGCAGCTCGCGACAGTCCCTTAATGAAAAACTGTTTTTT.